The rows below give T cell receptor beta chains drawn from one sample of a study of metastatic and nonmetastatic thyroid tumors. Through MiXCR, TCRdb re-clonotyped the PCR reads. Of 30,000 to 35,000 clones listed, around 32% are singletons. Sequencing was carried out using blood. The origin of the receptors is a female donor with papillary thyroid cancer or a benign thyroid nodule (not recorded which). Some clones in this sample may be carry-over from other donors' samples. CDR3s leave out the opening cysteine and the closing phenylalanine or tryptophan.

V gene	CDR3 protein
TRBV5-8	ASSPRGGYSNQPQH
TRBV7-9	ASSLEASGRHTDTQY
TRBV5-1	ASSPDGTGEDEQY
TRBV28	ASSLVKGGGQPQQ
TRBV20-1	SASRVAGAGEQF
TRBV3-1	ASKQQNSPLH
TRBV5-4	ASSLGREIGYEQY
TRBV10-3	AITQRGGNYGYT
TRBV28	AITGEGYGYT
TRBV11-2	ASRPIYCGRASGQF
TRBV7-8	ASSLVRTSGSEQY
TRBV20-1	SAHAPGELF
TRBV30	AWSGSSNQPQH
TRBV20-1	SAVGTSPTGEQY
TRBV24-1	ATDRGPNQPQH
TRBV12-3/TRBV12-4	ASSSPGLARGDTQY
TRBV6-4	ASSEGLAGYQVTQD
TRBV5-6	ASSSDRGRNIQY
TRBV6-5	ASSYSGRYVKDTQY
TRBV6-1	ASRDSRTYEQY
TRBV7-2	ASSPTYEQY
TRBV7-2	ASSLSRGRRYEQY
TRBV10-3	AIKASGANVLT
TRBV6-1	ASSERGLNTEAF
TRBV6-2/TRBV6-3	ASMDLKETQY
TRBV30	AWGFGGSVSYEQY
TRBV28	ASSFRNYGYT
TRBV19	ASSISVGTDTQY
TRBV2	ASSEARAGGQETQY
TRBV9	ASSAHVQGGKYGYT
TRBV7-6	ASSLSDGNEKLF
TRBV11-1	ASSPASAGENTEAF
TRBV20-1	SARREPYNSPLH
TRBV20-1	SARDLGLAGLTDTQY
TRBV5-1	ASSRQGPANTGELF
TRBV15	ATSSLEDLGDTEAF
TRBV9	ASSVGGQGAAEQY
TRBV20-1	SASGSYSNQPQH
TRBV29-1	SVEGQGAAYEQY
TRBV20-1	SASVPVNEKLF
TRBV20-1	SARGTAHSPLH
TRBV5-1	ASSSQMNTEAF
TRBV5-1	ASSLSGENYGYT
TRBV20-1	SAKSGPNTQAF
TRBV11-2	ASSPPGLRLNEQF
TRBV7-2	ASSLSANTEAF
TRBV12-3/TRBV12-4	ASSLRSGAEAF
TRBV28	ASSRSSWMGTSYSEQF